This TCR beta chain was found in a study of blood T cell repertoires in COVID-19 (dated by TCRdb to 2018 to 2021). About the full investigation: Samples covering the acute and convalescent phases of COVID-19 were provided by collaborators in the United States, Italy and Spain. Deeply sampled blood TCRbeta repertoires from subjects exposed to, actively infected with, or recovered from COVID-19 were included in the dataset. Sample metadata almost always included a de-identified subject ID, COVID-19 status, age in years and sex. The material from the prospective study consisted of cDNA or gDNA derived from T cells, B-cell-depleted T cells, or PBMCs. Samples were obtained from the ongoing ImmuneRACE study (first 160 participants) and from over 1,000 subjects provided by 6 global collaborators. Where available, HLA class I and class II types were obtained from metadata supplied by the sample provider rather than from assay-based typing. A freely available public database, intended as a resource for researchers studying the immune response to SARS-CoV-2, is where the repertoires were released.

TCRbeta CDR3 regions were amplified from genomic DNA by means of the immunoSEQ Assay, a bias-controlled multiplex PCR. The study's own analysis went as follows. The number of nucleated cells in each sample was estimated from the amplification of reference gene primers within the assay. To quantify the absolute abundance of each unique TCRbeta CDR3 rearrangement, sequence reads were collapsed and filtered. For each sample, productive Simpson clonality was calculated by taking the square root of Simpson's diversity index across productive rearrangements. The table comes from immuneACCESS by way of TCRdb, which keeps in-frame sequences with V and J called. Part of the clones is missing from these tables; in studies checked, under half for an unresolved V gene and the rest for unknown reasons. V and J calls and clone size come straight from that table; D and trimming were deduced from the DNA. This sample gives 170,000 or so clones in total; around 84% of them show up just once. The ten largest clones add up to approximately 0.5% of the sample.

One collaborating source in Seattle enrolled patients during active infection and followed them longitudinally through the course of disease. Collaborating institutions collected whole blood in K2EDTA tubes following their own protocols. For TCRbeta analysis, collaborator samples were shipped as frozen whole blood, as isolated PBMCs, or as DNA extracted from either sample type. The CDR3 contains 16 residues, cysteine and phenylalanine counted. The sequence is cut down to CDR3 DNA, 48 bases in frame from base 1. The germline V gene encodes CDR1 LNHDA and CDR2 SQIVND (reference sequence). V loses 6 bases of germline sequence and J loses 3 bases, and the interval between the two ends is 18 bases. A remark on this clone: Its antigen is currently not known. Qualities for individual bases were not recorded, and no much larger clone is one base off.

Broader findings and caveats from the paper: The amount of clinical and demographic metadata varied by source and participant and was provided uncurated.

Sequences were obtained from peripheral blood. This sequence was found in a man in his sixties with COVID-19, enrolled during active disease. This receptor chain uses TRBV19 and TRBJ1-5; the D segment cannot be called with confidence. In nucleotides, the sequence is TGTGCCAGTAGCGACTTGATGACGGGGAACAATCAGCCCCAGCATTTT. Its product reads: CASSDLMTGNNQPQHF.